Detailed here is one TCR beta chain. This CDR3 region has 16 residues. This specimen comes from a study of technical replicates of blood from a handful of donors. Clones were sequenced by immunoSEQ multiplex PCR, and TCRdb holds only the in-frame ones, with some missing. The top ten clones hold around 0.15% of a sample with under 95,000 clones, roughly 98% of them seen once. Sequenced sample: T cells isolated from PBMCs. The origin of this receptor is a human donor in good health. The chain employs TRBV21-1 and TRBJ2-2; TRBD1 is the table's D call, not checked against the DNA. TRBV21-1 counts as a pseudogene. For the CDR3, the DNA is TGTGCCAGCAGCAAAGGGGGCACACTTTCCACCGGGGAGCTGTTTTTT. Encoded protein: CASSKGGTLSTGELFF.